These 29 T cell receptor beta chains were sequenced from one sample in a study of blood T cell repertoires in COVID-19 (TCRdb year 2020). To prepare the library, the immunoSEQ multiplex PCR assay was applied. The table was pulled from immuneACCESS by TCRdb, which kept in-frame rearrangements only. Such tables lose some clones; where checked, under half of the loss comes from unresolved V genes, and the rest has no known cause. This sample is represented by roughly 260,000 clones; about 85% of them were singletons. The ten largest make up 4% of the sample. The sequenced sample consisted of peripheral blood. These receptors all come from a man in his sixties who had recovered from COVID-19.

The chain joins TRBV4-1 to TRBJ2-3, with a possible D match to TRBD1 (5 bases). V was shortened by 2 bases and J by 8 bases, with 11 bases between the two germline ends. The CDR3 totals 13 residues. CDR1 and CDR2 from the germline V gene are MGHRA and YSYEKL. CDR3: CASSQLQVGTQYF. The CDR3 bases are TGCGCCAGCAGCCAACTACAGGTCGGTACGCAGTATTTT.

CDR3 nucleotides: TGTGCCAGCAGCACGCCCGGGCTAGCGGAGCAGTACTTC. This translates into CASSTPGLAEQYF. J is TRBJ2-7 and V is TRBV13; tentative D call: TRBD2 (6 bases). This CDR3 is 13 amino acids long. Germline CDR1 is PRHDT and CDR2 is FYEKMQ (reference sequence). V was shortened by 5 bases and J by 7 bases, with 15 bases between the two germline ends.

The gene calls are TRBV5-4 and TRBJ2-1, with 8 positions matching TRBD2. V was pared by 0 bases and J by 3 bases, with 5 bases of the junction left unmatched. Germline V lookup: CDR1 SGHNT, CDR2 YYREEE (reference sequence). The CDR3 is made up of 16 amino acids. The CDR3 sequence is CASSLELRGDYNEQFF. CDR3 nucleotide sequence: TGTGCCAGCAGCTTGGAATTGCGGGGGGACTACAATGAGCAGTTCTTC.

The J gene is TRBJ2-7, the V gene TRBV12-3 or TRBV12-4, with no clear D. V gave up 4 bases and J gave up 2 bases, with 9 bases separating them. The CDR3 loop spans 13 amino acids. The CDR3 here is CASSSRVPYEQYF. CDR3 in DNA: TGTGCCAGCAGTTCCCGAGTCCCCTACGAGCAGTACTTC.

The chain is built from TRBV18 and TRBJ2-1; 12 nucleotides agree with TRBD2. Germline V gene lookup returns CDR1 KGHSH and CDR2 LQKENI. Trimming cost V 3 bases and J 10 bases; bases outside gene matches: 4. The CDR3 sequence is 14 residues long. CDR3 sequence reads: CASSPPSGGGEQFF. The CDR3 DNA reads TGTGCCAGCTCACCGCCTAGCGGGGGGGGAGAGCAGTTCTTC.

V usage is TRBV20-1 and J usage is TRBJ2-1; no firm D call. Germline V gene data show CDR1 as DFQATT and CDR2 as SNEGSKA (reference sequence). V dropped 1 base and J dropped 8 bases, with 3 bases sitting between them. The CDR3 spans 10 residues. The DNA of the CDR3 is TGCAGTGCTAGAGGAGATGAGCAGTTCTTC. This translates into CSARGDEQFF.

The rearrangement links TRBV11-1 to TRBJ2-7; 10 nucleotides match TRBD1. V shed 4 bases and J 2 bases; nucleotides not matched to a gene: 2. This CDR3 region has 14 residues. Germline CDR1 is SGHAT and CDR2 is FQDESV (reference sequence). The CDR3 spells CASSSGQGAYEQYF. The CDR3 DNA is TGTGCCAGCAGCTCCGGACAGGGGGCCTACGAGCAGTACTTC.

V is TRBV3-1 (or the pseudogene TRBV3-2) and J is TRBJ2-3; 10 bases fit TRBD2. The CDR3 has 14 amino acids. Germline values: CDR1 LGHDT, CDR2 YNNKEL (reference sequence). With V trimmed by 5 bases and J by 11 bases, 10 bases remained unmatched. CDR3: CASSLRLAGNKQYF. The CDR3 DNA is TGTGCCAGCAGCTTAAGACTAGCGGGTAATAAGCAGTATTTT.

The CDR3 region has the DNA TGTGCCAGCAGTACCCTAGGGCGGGGAGCCGGCGGCTACACCTTC. Protein product: CASSTLGRGAGGYTF. The chain recombines TRBV6-5 with TRBJ1-2; no firm D call. The V gene's germline CDR1 is MNHEY and CDR2 SVGAGI. The CDR3 loop spans 15 amino acids. Trimming pared 5 bases from V and 8 bases from J, leaving 21 bases between.

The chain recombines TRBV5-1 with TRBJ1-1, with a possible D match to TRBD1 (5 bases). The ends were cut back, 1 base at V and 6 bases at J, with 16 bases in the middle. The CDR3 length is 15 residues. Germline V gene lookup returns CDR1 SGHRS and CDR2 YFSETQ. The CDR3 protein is CASSLYLRGSAEAFF. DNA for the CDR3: TGCGCCAGCAGCTTGTATCTTAGGGGAAGCGCTGAAGCTTTCTTT.

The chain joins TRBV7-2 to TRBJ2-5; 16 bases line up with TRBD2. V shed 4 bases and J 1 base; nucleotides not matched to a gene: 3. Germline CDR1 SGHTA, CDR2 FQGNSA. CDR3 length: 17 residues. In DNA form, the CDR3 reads TGTGCCAGCAGCTCGGGACTAGCGGGGGGGCTCCAAGAGACCCAGTACTTC. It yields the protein CASSSGLAGGLQETQYF.

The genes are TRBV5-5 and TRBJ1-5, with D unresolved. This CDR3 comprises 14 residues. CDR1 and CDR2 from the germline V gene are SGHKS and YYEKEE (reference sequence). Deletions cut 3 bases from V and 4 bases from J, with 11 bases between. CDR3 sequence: CASSWGGPNQPQHF. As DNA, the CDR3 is TGTGCCAGCAGCTGGGGAGGCCCGAATCAGCCCCAGCATTTT.

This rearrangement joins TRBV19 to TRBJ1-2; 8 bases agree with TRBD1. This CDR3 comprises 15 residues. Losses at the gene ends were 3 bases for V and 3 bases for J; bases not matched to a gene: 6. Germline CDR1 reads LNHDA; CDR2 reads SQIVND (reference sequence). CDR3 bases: TGTGCCAGTAGTATGATATCGGGACAGGACTATGGCTACACCTTC. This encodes CASSMISGQDYGYTF.

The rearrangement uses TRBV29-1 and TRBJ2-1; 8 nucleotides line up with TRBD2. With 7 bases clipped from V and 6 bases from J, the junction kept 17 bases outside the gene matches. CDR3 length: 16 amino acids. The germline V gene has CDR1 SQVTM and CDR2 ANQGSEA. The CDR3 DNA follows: TGCAGCGCAAGAGGGAGGGCTAGCGGGCAGATCAATGAGCAGTTCTTC. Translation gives CSARGRASGQINEQFF.

The CDR3, as DNA: TGTGCCAGCAGCCAGGGCGGTGAGGAGAACACTGAAGCTTTCTTT. Translation gives CASSQGGEENTEAFF. J is TRBJ1-1 and V is TRBV28; weak D call: TRBD1 (5 bases). This CDR3 spans 15 amino acids. V was shortened by 6 bases and J by 1 base, with 15 bases between the two germline ends. The germline CDR1 and CDR2 sequences are MDHEN and SYDVKM.

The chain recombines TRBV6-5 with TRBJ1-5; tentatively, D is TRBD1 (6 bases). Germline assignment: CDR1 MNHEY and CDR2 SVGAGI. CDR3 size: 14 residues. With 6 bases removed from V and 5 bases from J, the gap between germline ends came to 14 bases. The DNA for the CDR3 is TGTGCCAGCAGCGGGGGGGGGCAGGATCAGCCCCAGCATTTT. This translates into CASSGGGQDQPQHF.

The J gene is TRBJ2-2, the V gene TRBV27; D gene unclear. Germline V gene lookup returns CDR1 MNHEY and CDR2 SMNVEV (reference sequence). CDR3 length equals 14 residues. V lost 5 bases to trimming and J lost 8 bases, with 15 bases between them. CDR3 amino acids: CASSPIASRGELFF. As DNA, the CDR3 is TGTGCCAGCAGTCCCATCGCATCGAGGGGGGAGCTGTTTTTT.

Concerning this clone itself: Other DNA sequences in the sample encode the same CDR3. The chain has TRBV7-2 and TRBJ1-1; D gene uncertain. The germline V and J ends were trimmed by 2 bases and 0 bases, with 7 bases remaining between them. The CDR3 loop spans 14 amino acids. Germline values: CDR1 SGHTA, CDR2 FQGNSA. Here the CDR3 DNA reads TGTGCCAGCAGCTTAAGAGGCATGAACACTGAAGCTTTCTTT. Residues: CASSLRGMNTEAFF. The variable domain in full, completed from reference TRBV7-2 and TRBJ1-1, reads GAGVSQSPSNKVTEKGKDVELRCDPISGHTALYWYRQSLGQGLEFLIYFQGNSAPDKSGLPSDRFSAERTGGSVSTLTIQRTQQEDSAVYLCASSLRGMNTEAFFGQGTRLTVV.

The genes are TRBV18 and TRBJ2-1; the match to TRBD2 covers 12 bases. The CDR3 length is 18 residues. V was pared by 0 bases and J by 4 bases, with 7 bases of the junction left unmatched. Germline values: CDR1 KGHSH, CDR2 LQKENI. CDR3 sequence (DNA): TGTGCCAGCTCACCACCCGGGCTAGCGGGGGGGATATACAATGAGCAGTTCTTC. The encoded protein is CASSPPGLAGGIYNEQFF.

Here the CDR3 DNA reads TGCAGCGTTGAGTTAGCGGGGGGGCCGGGGCACGAGCAGTACTTC. It translates to CSVELAGGPGHEQYF. The chain uses TRBV29-1 and TRBJ2-7; TRBD2 aligns across 11 bases. Per the germline V gene, CDR1 is SQVTM and CDR2 is ANQGSEA. V lost 3 bases, J lost 5 bases, and 9 bases stayed unmatched. The CDR3 sequence is 15 residues long.

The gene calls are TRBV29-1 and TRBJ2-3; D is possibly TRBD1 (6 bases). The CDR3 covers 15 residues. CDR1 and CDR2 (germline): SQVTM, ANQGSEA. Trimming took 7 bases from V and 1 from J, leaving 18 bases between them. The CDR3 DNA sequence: TGCAGCGCCGACGCAGGGGCCCTACGCACAGATACGCAGTATTTT. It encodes CSADAGALRTDTQYF.

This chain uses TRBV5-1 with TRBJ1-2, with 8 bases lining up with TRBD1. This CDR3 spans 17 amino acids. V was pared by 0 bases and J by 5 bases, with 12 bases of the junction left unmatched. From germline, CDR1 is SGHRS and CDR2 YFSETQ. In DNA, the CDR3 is TGCGCCAGCAGCTTGGGATTTACGGGACAGGCTTCTTATGGCTACACCTTC. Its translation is CASSLGFTGQASYGYTF.

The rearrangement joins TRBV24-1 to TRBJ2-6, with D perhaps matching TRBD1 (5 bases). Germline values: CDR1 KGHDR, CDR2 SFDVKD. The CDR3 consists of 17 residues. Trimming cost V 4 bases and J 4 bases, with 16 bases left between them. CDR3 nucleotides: TGTGCCACCAGTGAGACCGAACCAGGGCGAGGGGCCAACGTCCTGACTTTC. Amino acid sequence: CATSETEPGRGANVLTF.

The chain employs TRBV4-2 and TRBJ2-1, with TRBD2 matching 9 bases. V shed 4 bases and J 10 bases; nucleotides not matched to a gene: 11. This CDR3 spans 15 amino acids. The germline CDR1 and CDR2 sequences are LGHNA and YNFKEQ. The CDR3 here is CASSPAGGGASEQFF. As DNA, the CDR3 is TGTGCCAGCAGCCCAGCGGGGGGAGGGGCCTCGGAGCAGTTCTTC.

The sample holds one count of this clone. CDR3 sequence reads: CATSRDQNEQFF. The CDR3 bases are TGTGCCACCAGCAGAGATCAGAATGAGCAGTTCTTC. The chain combines TRBV15 with TRBJ2-1; D is ambiguous. The CDR3 is made up of 12 amino acids. V gave up 0 bases and J gave up 7 bases, with 4 bases separating them. CDR1 LNHNV and CDR2 YYDKDF come from the germline V gene (reference sequence).

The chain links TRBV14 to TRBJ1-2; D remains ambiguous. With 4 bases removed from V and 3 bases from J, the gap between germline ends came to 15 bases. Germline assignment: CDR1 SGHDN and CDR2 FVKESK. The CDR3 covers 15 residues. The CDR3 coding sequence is TGTGCCAGCAGCCGAGGAGCGGGCTTTTACTATGGCTACACCTTC. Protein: CASSRGAGFYYGYTF.

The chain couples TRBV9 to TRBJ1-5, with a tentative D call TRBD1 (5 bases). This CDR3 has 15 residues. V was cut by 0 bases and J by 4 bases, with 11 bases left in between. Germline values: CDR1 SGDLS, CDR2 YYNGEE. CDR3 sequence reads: CASSVDQGWNQPQHF. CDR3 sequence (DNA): TGTGCCAGCAGCGTAGATCAGGGATGGAATCAGCCCCAGCATTTT.

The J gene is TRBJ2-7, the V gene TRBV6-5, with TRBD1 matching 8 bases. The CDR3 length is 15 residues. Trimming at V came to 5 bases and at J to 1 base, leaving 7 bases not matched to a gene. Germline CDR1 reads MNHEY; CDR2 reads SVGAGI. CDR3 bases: TGTGCCAGCAGTCACCCGGGACAGGCTTCCTACGAGCAGTACTTC. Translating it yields CASSHPGQASYEQYF.

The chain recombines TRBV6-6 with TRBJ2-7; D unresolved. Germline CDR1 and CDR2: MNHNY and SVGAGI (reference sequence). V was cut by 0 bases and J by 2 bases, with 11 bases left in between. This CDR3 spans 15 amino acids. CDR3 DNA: TGTGCCAGCAGTTACTCGATGGTACTTCCCTACGAGCAGTACTTC. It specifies CASSYSMVLPYEQYF.